Below, 11 T cell receptor beta chains from the same sample are listed, as sequenced in a study of cytomegalovirus exposure and HLA in healthy donors. PCR amplification relied on 60 Vbeta primers (plus 13 Jbeta primers). The protocol was immunoSEQ multiplex PCR, while the TCRdb copy is restricted to in-frame clones and leaves out a portion. The data hold some 120,000 clones, with 81% observed a single time. Material: PBMCs. The source of these receptors is a man younger than 30 in good health and CMV-seronegative.

The chain links TRBV7-2 to TRBJ2-7, with D perhaps matching TRBD2 (7 bases). Germline loops: CDR1 SGHTA, CDR2 FQGNSA. Trimming cost V 2 bases and J 3 bases, with 11 bases left between them. The CDR3 contains 14 residues. The DNA of the CDR3 is TGTGCCAGCAGCTTAAACGGGGGGCGCTACGAGCAGTACTTC. Its translation: CASSLNGGRYEQYF.

The chain has TRBV6-4 and TRBJ1-2; D perhaps matches TRBD1 (5 bases). CDR1 and CDR2 (germline): MRHNA, SNTAGT. Trimming removed 2 bases at V and 0 bases at J, with 10 bases between. This CDR3 is built from 15 residues. As DNA, the CDR3 is TGTGCCAGCAGTGACGAGCCAGGGCCTAACTATGGCTACACCTTC. Encoded protein: CASSDEPGPNYGYTF.

The chain is built from TRBV15 and TRBJ1-4; D not resolved. This CDR3 spans 15 amino acids. The germline CDR1 and CDR2 sequences are LNHNV and YYDKDF (reference sequence). The V end was cut by 1 base, the J end by 3 bases, with 9 bases between. In nucleotides, the CDR3 is TGTGCCACCAGCAGAGTTCGCCGAGCTAATGAAAAACTGTTTTTT. This codes for CATSRVRRANEKLFF.

This clone was observed a handful of times. The chain joins TRBV5-4 to TRBJ2-2; TRBD1 aligns across 7 bases. Per germline, CDR1 SGHNT and CDR2 YYREEE (reference sequence). With V trimmed by 4 bases and J by 5 bases, 11 bases remained unmatched. This CDR3 comprises 16 residues. The CDR3 coding sequence is TGTGCCAGCAGCCCCCGCGGACAGGCCTGGACCGGGGAGCTGTTTTTT. The encoded protein is CASSPRGQAWTGELFF.

The chain carries TRBV10-3 and TRBJ1-1, with TRBD1 matching over 9 bases. CDR3 length: 14 residues. Germline CDR1 is ENHRY and CDR2 is SYGVKD. J lost 5 bases, V lost 4 bases, and 5 bases had no gene match. CDR3: CAISGGQGHTEAFF. The CDR3 coding sequence is TGTGCCATCAGTGGGGGACAGGGTCATACTGAAGCTTTCTTT.

The chain joins TRBV5-6 to TRBJ2-3; D is unresolved. This CDR3 spans 13 amino acids. Germline CDR1 SGHDT, CDR2 YYEEEE. The ends were cut back, 6 bases at V and 2 bases at J, with 10 bases in the middle. The CDR3 reads CASNHQNTDTQYF. In DNA form, the CDR3 reads TGTGCCAGCAACCATCAGAACACAGATACGCAGTATTTT.

This clone was recorded a few times. The chain carries TRBV6-6 and TRBJ1-1; the D is unclear. This CDR3 is 12 amino acids long. Trimming pared 6 bases from V and 0 bases from J, leaving 5 bases between. Germline loops: CDR1 MNHNY, CDR2 SVGAGI (reference sequence). The CDR3 sequence is CASSHMNTEAFF. The CDR3 nucleotides read TGTGCCAGCAGCCACATGAACACTGAAGCTTTCTTT.

The chain is built from TRBV12-5 and TRBJ2-7, with D perhaps matching TRBD2 (5 bases). The length of the CDR3 is 14 residues. Trimming removed 0 bases from V and 0 bases from J, with 6 bases in between. In germline, CDR1 is LGHNT, CDR2 FRNRAP. The CDR3 region is CASGLVGSSYEQYF. Here the CDR3 DNA reads TGTGCTAGTGGTTTGGTTGGGAGCTCCTACGAGCAGTACTTC.

This clone was seen just once. The chain has TRBV18 and TRBJ2-3, with TRBD2 matching over 8 bases. The J segment lost 4 bases and the V segment lost 1 base, leaving 19 bases of the junction unmatched. This CDR3 region has 20 residues. Germline CDR1 reads KGHSH; CDR2 reads LQKENI. The CDR3 loop reads CASSPRTGNGTSEGADTQYF. CDR3 sequence (DNA): TGTGCCAGCTCACCACGAACCGGGAACGGGACTAGTGAGGGGGCAGATACGCAGTATTTT.

The chain has TRBV5-1 and TRBJ2-2; perhaps TRBD1 as D (5 bases). Germline CDR1 reads SGHRS; CDR2 reads YFSETQ. V was trimmed by 4 bases and J by 0 bases, leaving 13 bases between them. There are 16 residues in the CDR3. The CDR3 region is CASSPLTVTNTGELFF. In DNA, the CDR3 is TGCGCCAGCAGCCCACTGACAGTGACGAACACCGGGGAGCTGTTTTTT.

The gene calls are TRBV28 and TRBJ2-7, with a tentative D call TRBD1 (6 bases). V lost 5 bases, J lost 5 bases, and 16 bases lay in between. CDR1 MDHEN and CDR2 SYDVKM come from the germline V gene. The CDR3 has 14 residues. CDR3 coding DNA: TGTGCCAGCAGTCCCGGGACACATTCGAACGAGCAGTACTTC. The encoded protein is CASSPGTHSNEQYF.